Listed here are 12 T cell receptor beta chains from one sample, sequenced in a study of cytomegalovirus exposure and HLA in healthy donors. The study ran its PCR with 60 Vbeta and 13 Jbeta primers. TCRdb's table, derived via immunoSEQ multiplex PCR, lists solely in-frame clones and lacks some. The sample records about 300,000 clones, roughly 88% being singletons. The specimen sequenced was PBMCs. Source of these receptors: a middle-aged man in good health and CMV-seropositive.

This clone came up a few times. The chain links TRBV30 to TRBJ1-1; D is perhaps TRBD1 (6 bases). Germline CDR1 GTSNPN, CDR2 SVGIG (reference sequence). V lost 0 bases, J lost 4 bases, and 9 bases lay in between. The CDR3 sequence is 13 residues long. CDR3 DNA: TGTGCCTGGAGTGTTAAAGGGGGCACTGAAGCTTTCTTT. Amino acid sequence: CAWSVKGGTEAFF.

CDR3 loop: CASSFEQGGKYLNTEAFF. The CDR3 bases are TGCGCCAGCAGCTTTGAACAGGGGGGAAAATACTTGAACACTGAAGCTTTCTTT. The rearrangement links TRBV5-1 to TRBJ1-1; 8 bases fit TRBD1. The germline gives CDR1 SGHRS, CDR2 YFSETQ. The length of the CDR3 is 18 residues. The V segment lost 2 bases and the J segment 0 bases; nucleotides outside the gene matches: 12.

The rearrangement joins TRBV9 to TRBJ1-1, with no clear D. CDR3 length equals 13 residues. V lost 1 base to trimming and J lost 1 base, with 5 bases between them. CDR1 and CDR2 from the germline V gene are SGDLS and YYNGEE. The CDR3: CASSVNTNTEAFF. The DNA for the CDR3 is TGTGCCAGCAGCGTAAACACGAACACTGAAGCTTTCTTT.

V and J are TRBV28 and TRBJ2-7, with a weak D call TRBD1 (6 bases). Trimming removed 2 bases from V and 4 bases from J, with 12 bases in between. This CDR3 comprises 14 residues. Germline values: CDR1 MDHEN, CDR2 SYDVKM. CDR3: CASSLRTVAYEQYF. The CDR3 DNA follows: TGTGCCAGCAGTTTAAGGACAGTAGCTTACGAGCAGTACTTC.

A few counts support this clone. The rearrangement uses TRBV27 and TRBJ2-1; 9 nucleotides match TRBD2. The length of the CDR3 is 15 residues. V lost 1 base and J lost 14; bases outside the gene matches: 12. Germline V gene data show CDR1 as MNHEY and CDR2 as SMNVEV (reference sequence). For the CDR3, the DNA is TGTGCCAGCAGTTTATTTGGGACTAGCCCCTTAAGGAAGTTCTTC. It encodes CASSLFGTSPLRKFF.

The gene calls are TRBV28 and TRBJ1-4; 7 bases match TRBD1. The CDR3 is made up of 19 amino acids. The V and J ends lost 2 bases and 0 bases, in that order; junction bases with no gene match: 12. Germline assignment: CDR1 MDHEN and CDR2 SYDVKM. The CDR3 is CASSLNPPGTASTNEKLFF. In DNA form, the CDR3 reads TGTGCCAGCAGTTTAAATCCCCCCGGGACAGCCTCAACTAATGAAAAACTGTTTTTT. Full variable domain (rest looked up from reference TRBV28 and TRBJ1-4): DVKVTQSSRYLVKRTGEKVFLECVQDMDHENMFWYRQDPGLGLRLIYFSYDVKMKEKGDIPEGYSVSREKKERFSLILESASTNQTSMYLCASSLNPPGTASTNEKLFFGSGTQLSVL.

V is TRBV25-1 and J is TRBJ2-7; 8 positions match TRBD1. Trimming at V came to 6 bases and at J to 1 base, leaving 8 bases not matched to a gene. From germline, CDR1 is MGHDK and CDR2 SYGVNS. There are 15 residues in the CDR3. In nucleotides, the CDR3 is TGTGCCAGCAGGTCAGGGGGCGCAGGATCCTACGAGCAGTACTTC. Its protein is CASRSGGAGSYEQYF.

This clone was found a few times. This chain joins TRBV4-2 and TRBJ1-4; D is possibly TRBD1 (5 bases). Germline CDR1 and CDR2: LGHNA and YNFKEQ. V was clipped by 5 bases and J by 4 bases, with 11 bases between them. The CDR3 spans 14 residues. In DNA, the CDR3 is TGTGCCAGCAGCTTGGGGCGGTATAATGAAAAACTGTTTTTT. It translates to CASSLGRYNEKLFF.

The V call is TRBV5-1, the J call TRBJ2-7; 10 bases fit TRBD2. Per the germline V gene, CDR1 is SGHRS and CDR2 is YFSETQ. CDR3 length equals 15 residues. V gave up 0 bases and J gave up 2 bases; unmatched junction bases: 2. The CDR3 loop reads CASSLGTSGAYEQYF. CDR3 DNA: TGCGCCAGCAGCTTGGGGACTAGCGGAGCCTACGAGCAGTACTTC.

This clone was seen only once. The CDR3 region is CASSEFMGEDGYTF. The CDR3 region has the DNA TGTGCCAGCAGTGAATTCATGGGCGAAGATGGCTACACCTTC. The rearrangement uses TRBV6-1 and TRBJ1-2; no clear D gene. The germline CDR1 and CDR2 sequences are MNHNS and SASEGT. V was clipped by 2 bases and J by 6 bases, with 13 bases between them. The CDR3 is made up of 14 amino acids.

The chain is built from TRBV13 and TRBJ2-1; 7 nucleotides match TRBD2. J gave up 2 bases and V 5 bases, and 12 bases lay outside the gene matches. The CDR3 contains 17 residues. Germline V gene sequence: CDR1 PRHDT, CDR2 FYEKMQ (reference sequence). The CDR3 DNA reads as TGTGCCAGCAGCGTCTTACCTAGCGGACTACCCTACAATGAGCAGTTCTTC. It codes for CASSVLPSGLPYNEQFF.

This clone has just a few counts. V and J are TRBV5-1 and TRBJ1-4; D remains unclear. With 4 bases removed from V and 3 bases from J, the gap between germline ends came to 13 bases. The germline gives CDR1 SGHRS, CDR2 YFSETQ. This CDR3 is 15 amino acids long. For the CDR3, the DNA is TGCGCCAGCAGCCCCTATGGCGGGCCTAATGAAAAACTGTTTTTT. This encodes CASSPYGGPNEKLFF.